This TCR beta chain was identified during a study of control samples from healthy donors and cancer patients. Per germline, CDR1 SGHVT and CDR2 SQSDAQ. The CDR3 consists of 18 residues. Trimming cost V 1 base and J 0 bases, with 16 bases left between them. Libraries were prepared by immunoSEQ multiplex PCR; TCRdb keeps only in-frame clonotypes and omits some of them. The profile shows over 100,000 clones, roughly 90% of them singletons. Source material: blood. The receptor was isolated from a woman aged 45-65 years in good health. The rearrangement joins TRBV7-4 to TRBJ2-1; D is possibly TRBD1 (6 bases). DNA for the CDR3: TGTGCCAGCAGCTTAGGACGCAGGGGCCCGAGCTCCTACAATGAGCAGTTCTTC. Translation gives CASSLGRRGPSSYNEQFF.